Shown below are 9 T cell receptor beta chains from a single sample sequenced in a study of T cell responses to AZD1222 COVID-19 vaccine. Some clones are missing from TCRdb's copy, which holds only in-frame ones; the method was immunoSEQ multiplex PCR. The table includes 150,000 or so clones, roughly 90% detected once. The sequences come from peripheral blood, collected on day 0 of AZD1222 vaccination. Receptors originate from an adult in good health.

This clone was counted a few times. The CDR3 sequence is CASSLRRGPTEAFF. DNA for the CDR3: TGTGCCAGCAGCTTAAGAAGGGGGCCCACTGAAGCTTTCTTT. J is TRBJ1-1 and V is TRBV7-3; 7 nucleotides line up with TRBD1. The ends lost 1 base at V and 4 bases at J; junction bases unmatched: 3. Germline V gene data show CDR1 as SGHTA and CDR2 as FQGTGA. The CDR3 covers 14 residues.

The chain combines TRBV7-2 with TRBJ2-1, with a possible D match to TRBD2 (6 bases). V was trimmed by 5 bases and J by 7 bases, leaving 15 bases between them. Germline CDR1 reads SGHTA; CDR2 reads FQGNSA. The CDR3 totals 14 residues. The CDR3 reads CASSPLGTENEQFF. The DNA of the CDR3 is TGTGCCAGCAGCCCACTCGGGACTGAAAATGAGCAGTTCTTC.

The chain joins TRBV7-2 to TRBJ1-2; D is ambiguous. CDR3 length: 13 residues. Germline V CDR1 and CDR2: SGHTA, FQGNSA. Trimming removed 3 bases from V and 6 bases from J, with 11 bases in between. The CDR3 here is CASSLPVTNGYTF. DNA for the CDR3: TGTGCCAGCAGCTTGCCGGTCACCAATGGCTACACCTTC.

This clone occurred once. This chain joins TRBV11-2 and TRBJ2-1; 9 nucleotides agree with TRBD2. With 6 bases clipped from V and 6 bases from J, the junction kept 15 bases outside the gene matches. Germline CDR1 SGHAT, CDR2 FQNNGV. The CDR3 is 17 amino acids. DNA for the CDR3: TGTGCCAGCAGGGGGCTAGCGGGGACTAATCGTGGCAATGAGCAGTTCTTC. The encoded protein is CASRGLAGTNRGNEQFF.

J is TRBJ2-3 and V is TRBV7-3; TRBD2 aligns across 13 bases. The CDR3 runs 19 residues. Germline V lookup: CDR1 SGHTA, CDR2 FQGTGA. V was clipped by 8 bases and J by 6 bases; unmatched bases: 20. Written as DNA, the CDR3 is TGTGCCAGCTCCCGTCCGGGACTAGCGGGACCGAGTGCGAGGGATACGCAGTATTTT. This gives the protein CASSRPGLAGPSARDTQYF.

CDR3 residues: CASSLVSSYEQYF. The DNA for the CDR3 is TGTGCCAGCAGCTTAGTTAGCTCCTACGAGCAGTACTTC. This chain links TRBV13 with TRBJ2-7; unclear D gene. Trimming removed 1 base from V and 0 bases from J, with 4 bases in between. CDR3 length: 13 amino acids. From germline, CDR1 is PRHDT and CDR2 FYEKMQ (reference sequence).

The chain couples TRBV6-2 or TRBV6-3 to TRBJ2-1; the match to TRBD2 covers 13 bases. CDR1 is MNHEY and CDR2 is SVGEGT in the germline V gene. V lost 5 bases, J lost 0 bases, and 7 bases stayed unmatched. This CDR3 is 18 amino acids long. The CDR3 here is CASSLGTSGTSSYNEQFF. The CDR3 nucleotides read TGTGCCAGCAGTCTCGGGACTAGCGGGACCTCCTCCTACAATGAGCAGTTCTTC.

The DNA of the CDR3 is TGCAGCGTGCCAGCGGGACCCGCATACGAGCAGTACTTC. Amino acid sequence: CSVPAGPAYEQYF. The chain joins TRBV29-1 to TRBJ2-7; 7 nucleotides align to TRBD2. V lost 6 bases and J lost 4; bases outside the gene matches: 9. This CDR3 has 13 amino acids. The germline V gene encodes CDR1 SQVTM and CDR2 ANQGSEA.

This clone has just one count. V usage is TRBV7-9 and J usage is TRBJ1-5; D possibly corresponds to TRBD1 (5 bases). The CDR3 is 15 residues long. Trimming removed 6 bases from V and 1 base from J, with 13 bases in between. Per germline, CDR1 SEHNR and CDR2 FQNEAQ (reference sequence). The CDR3 DNA reads as TGTGCCAGCAGTGAATCAGGGCCGAGCAATCAGCCCCAGCATTTT. As protein: CASSESGPSNQPQHF.